The clone carrying this TCR beta chain turned up a few times. Its antigen remains unidentified. 5'RACE with constant-segment primers yielded barcoded, UMI-tagged TCR alpha and TCR beta cDNA libraries. TCRdb reanalysed the 5' RACE reads using MiXCR and keeps one entry per CDR3 protein. The sample has about 560,000 distinct CDR3 sequences, roughly 21% seen once. The data were taken from a study of T-cell memory formation after mild COVID-19. Study overall: The TCR clusters were mostly specific to one donor. General study results and limits: Contracting CD4+ clones sat mainly in CM and EM; CD8+ in EMRA. Contracting clones from day 15 to 85 showed balanced CD4/CD8; later expanders favored CD4+.

The CDR3 totals 14 residues. Specimen: PBMCs or a T cell subset sorted from them (not recorded which). The sequence came from an adult woman who had mild COVID-19 (a few samples of this study predate the infection). Cell type and time point are not known. The chain is built from TRBV21-1 and TRBJ2-7; whether TRBD2, the table's D call, matches the DNA was not checked. TRBV21-1 is a recognized pseudogene. DNA of the CDR3: TGTGCCAGCAGCAAAGAGGGACTTTCCTACGAGCAGTACTTC. This encodes CASSKEGLSYEQYF.